Listed here are 21 T cell receptor beta chains from one sample, sequenced in a study of cytomegalovirus exposure and HLA in healthy donors. The primer mix had 60 Vbeta and 13 Jbeta primers. TCRdb keeps only in-frame clones here, not all; method: immunoSEQ multiplex PCR. The sample yields about 170,000 clones, around 80% seen once. What was sequenced was PBMCs. The receptors stem from a woman aged 25 to 39 in good health and CMV-seropositive.

V usage is TRBV6-6 and J usage is TRBJ1-2, with D possibly matching TRBD1 (6 bases). The CDR3 totals 13 residues. Looked up from germline, CDR1 is MNHNY and CDR2 is SVGAGI (reference sequence). Trimming cost V 4 bases and J 2 bases, with 8 bases left between them. CDR3 in DNA: TGTGCCAGCAGTTCCCAGGGGAACTATGGCTACACCTTC. Its translation is CASSSQGNYGYTF.

The V gene is TRBV7-6, the J gene TRBJ1-3; D gene uncertain. The germline V and J ends were trimmed by 2 bases and 8 bases, with 4 bases remaining between them. CDR3 length: 11 amino acids. From germline, CDR1 is SGHVS and CDR2 FNYEAQ. CDR3 in amino acids: CASSLRDTIYF. DNA of the CDR3: TGTGCCAGCAGCTTACGAGACACCATATATTTT.

V and J are TRBV7-2 and TRBJ1-2; D is ambiguous. This CDR3 is 14 amino acids long. V lost 1 base, J lost 4 bases, and 10 bases lay in between. Germline lookup yields CDR1 SGHTA and CDR2 FQGNSA. The CDR3 sequence: CASSLGQSSYGYTF. Here the CDR3 DNA reads TGTGCCAGCAGCTTAGGGCAGTCCAGCTATGGCTACACCTTC.

The V and J genes are TRBV14 and TRBJ1-2; 9 bases are a match to TRBD1. The germline V gene encodes CDR1 SGHDN and CDR2 FVKESK. Unmatched junction bases numbered 3, after V lost 4 bases and J lost 6 bases. The CDR3 extends over 13 amino acids. The CDR3 here is CASSPRQGDGYTF. The CDR3 region has the DNA TGTGCCAGCAGCCCGCGACAGGGGGATGGCTACACCTTC. The full variable domain, in which reference TRBV14 and TRBJ1-2 provide the parts outside the CDR3, is EAGVTQFPSHSVIEKGQTVTLRCDPISGHDNLYWYRRVMGKEIKFLLHFVKESKQDESGMPNNRFLAERTGGTYSTLKVQPAELEDSGVYFCASSPRQGDGYTFGSGTRLTVV.

The V call is TRBV7-2, the J call TRBJ1-4, with D hard to call. This CDR3 region has 13 residues. CDR1 SGHTA and CDR2 FQGNSA come from the germline V gene. The V end was cut by 8 bases, the J end by 8 bases, with 15 bases between. The CDR3 sequence is CASSPRLTEKLFF. CDR3 sequence (DNA): TGTGCCAGCTCCCCGAGGTTAACGGAAAAACTGTTTTTT.

Only a few counts were recorded for this clone. The J gene is TRBJ2-1, the V gene TRBV5-4, with 14 positions matching TRBD2. Losses at the gene ends were 4 bases for V and 8 bases for J; bases not matched to a gene: 11. Per germline, CDR1 SGHNT and CDR2 YYREEE (reference sequence). The CDR3 contains 17 residues. CDR3 coding DNA: TGTGCCAGCAGCGAGGGGACTAGCGGGAGTAATTTCTATGAGCAGTTCTTC. This encodes CASSEGTSGSNFYEQFF.

The V gene is TRBV27, the J gene TRBJ2-1; 9 positions agree with TRBD2. Germline V lookup: CDR1 MNHEY, CDR2 SMNVEV (reference sequence). The CDR3 totals 17 residues. V lost 3 bases and J lost 5; bases outside the gene matches: 11. The CDR3 DNA follows: TGTGCCAGCAGTTTTTCAGCGGGGGGCCATAATAACAATGAGCAGTTCTTC. Translation gives CASSFSAGGHNNNEQFF.

The chain couples TRBV5-6 to TRBJ2-1; TRBD1 aligns across 8 bases. Looked up from germline, CDR1 is SGHDT and CDR2 is YYEEEE. V gave up 1 base and J gave up 5 bases; unmatched junction bases: 5. This CDR3 has 15 residues. CDR3 sequence (DNA): TGTGCCAGCAGCTTGTTGGACAGGGACAACAATGAGCAGTTCTTC. This codes for CASSLLDRDNNEQFF.

The chain employs TRBV29-1 and TRBJ2-7; D remains ambiguous. V lost 4 bases to trimming and J lost 0 bases, with 10 bases between them. Germline CDR1 SQVTM, CDR2 ANQGSEA. The CDR3 loop spans 13 amino acids. The CDR3 protein is CSVAGPGSYEQYF. The CDR3 DNA follows: TGCAGCGTTGCCGGCCCAGGCTCCTACGAGCAGTACTTC.

The chain couples TRBV9 to TRBJ2-3, with 10 bases fitting TRBD2. Per germline, CDR1 SGDLS and CDR2 YYNGEE. The CDR3 runs to 19 residues. V was clipped by 1 base and J by 5 bases; unmatched bases: 16. The CDR3: CASSVLGGSAGGPGDTQYF. The CDR3 DNA is TGTGCCAGCAGCGTATTGGGGGGCTCAGCGGGAGGGCCCGGAGATACGCAGTATTTT.

The V and J genes are TRBV28 and TRBJ1-1; no reliable D call. V shed 1 base and J shed 7 bases, with 10 bases lying between them. The germline V gene encodes CDR1 MDHEN and CDR2 SYDVKM. CDR3 length: 13 amino acids. The CDR3 DNA sequence: TGTGCCAGCAGTTTATTCCCCGGAGGTGAAGCTTTCTTT. Translation gives CASSLFPGGEAFF. The full variable domain, its missing parts supplied by reference TRBV28 and TRBJ1-1, is DVKVTQSSRYLVKRTGEKVFLECVQDMDHENMFWYRQDPGLGLRLIYFSYDVKMKEKGDIPEGYSVSREKKERFSLILESASTNQTSMYLCASSLFPGGEAFFGQGTRLTVV.

The chain combines TRBV29-1 with TRBJ2-2; possibly TRBD2 for D (5 bases). The germline V gene has CDR1 SQVTM and CDR2 ANQGSEA. The V and J ends lost 6 bases and 4 bases respectively, with 9 bases between them. The CDR3 length is 12 residues. The DNA for the CDR3 is TGCAGCGTCGAAACTAGCACCGGGGAGCTGTTTTTT. Residues: CSVETSTGELFF.

The V and J genes are TRBV30 and TRBJ2-6; 8 bases fit TRBD1. The CDR3 loop spans 16 amino acids. The germline CDR1 and CDR2 sequences are GTSNPN and SVGIG (reference sequence). V lost 1 base to trimming and J lost 4 bases; unmatched junction nucleotides: 6. For the CDR3, the DNA is TGTGCCTGGAGTGCTCAGGGGGCGCTGGGGGCCAACGTCCTGACTTTC. Translating it yields CAWSAQGALGANVLTF. Combining the CDR3 with reference TRBV30 and TRBJ2-6 gives the whole variable domain SQTIHQWPATLVQPVGSPLSLECTVEGTSNPNLYWYRQAAGRGLQLLFYSVGIGQISSEVPQNLSASRPQDRQFILSSKKLLLSDSGFYLCAWSAQGALGANVLTFGAGSRLTVL.

The chain joins TRBV7-9 to TRBJ1-4; the D is unclear. Germline V lookup: CDR1 SEHNR, CDR2 FQNEAQ (reference sequence). The CDR3 has 15 amino acids. Trimming took off 5 bases at V and 0 bases at J, with 10 bases between the two ends. The CDR3 nucleotides are TGTGCCAGCAGCCACGCAGTGGCAACTAATGAAAAACTGTTTTTT. This codes for CASSHAVATNEKLFF.

The J gene is TRBJ2-7, the V gene TRBV7-6; D call uncertain. The CDR3 is 13 amino acids. Germline assignment: CDR1 SGHVS and CDR2 FNYEAQ. The ends were cut back, 3 bases at V and 2 bases at J, with 8 bases in the middle. This CDR3 reads CASSLGRPYEQYF. CDR3 DNA: TGTGCCAGCAGCTTGGGCCGACCCTACGAGCAGTACTTC.

This clone came up a few times. The chain employs TRBV14 and TRBJ2-3, with D tentatively TRBD2 (6 bases). V was trimmed by 1 base and J by 0 bases, leaving 14 bases between them. The germline V gene encodes CDR1 SGHDN and CDR2 FVKESK. The length of the CDR3 is 17 residues. In nucleotides, the CDR3 is TGTGCCAGCAGCCAAGTTCGGGGGTCCGCCAGCACAGATACGCAGTATTTT. It is translated as CASSQVRGSASTDTQYF.

V gene TRBV19 combines with J gene TRBJ2-7, with TRBD1 matching over 7 bases. Trimming took 5 bases from V and 12 from J; bases not matched to a gene: 7. The germline V gene has CDR1 LNHDA and CDR2 SQIVND (reference sequence). This CDR3 spans 11 amino acids. CDR3 coding DNA: TGTGCCAGTAGTTCTACAGGGGTACGGTACTTC. It encodes CASSSTGVRYF.

The CDR3 protein is CASSWDSLGNQPQHF. The DNA for the CDR3 is TGTGCCAGCAGCTGGGACAGTTTGGGCAATCAGCCCCAGCATTTT. This rearrangement joins TRBV7-2 to TRBJ1-5, with 7 nucleotides matching TRBD1. This CDR3 contains 15 residues. CDR1 and CDR2 (germline): SGHTA, FQGNSA. Trimming removed 4 bases from V and 2 bases from J; junction bases left unmatched: 5.

This rearrangement joins TRBV5-1 to TRBJ1-4, with 12 nucleotides matching TRBD1. There are 16 residues in the CDR3. Losses at the gene ends were 3 bases for V and 8 bases for J; bases not matched to a gene: 8. Looked up from germline, CDR1 is SGHRS and CDR2 is YFSETQ. This chain's CDR3 is CASSWGQGARREKLFF. The CDR3 DNA reads as TGCGCCAGCAGCTGGGGACAGGGGGCGAGGAGGGAAAAACTGTTTTTT.

The rearrangement links TRBV5-1 to TRBJ2-5, with D possibly matching TRBD1 (6 bases). Per the germline V gene, CDR1 is SGHRS and CDR2 is YFSETQ. V was shortened by 3 bases and J by 5 bases, with 17 bases between the two germline ends. The CDR3 extends over 15 amino acids. The CDR3: CASSSGHTGWETQYF. CDR3 bases: TGCGCCAGCAGCTCGGGACACACTGGGTGGGAGACCCAGTACTTC. Full variable domain (rest looked up from reference TRBV5-1 and TRBJ2-5): KAGVTQTPRYLIKTRGQQVTLSCSPISGHRSVSWYQQTPGQGLQFLFEYFSETQRNKGNFPGRFSGRQFSNSRSEMNVSTLELGDSALYLCASSSGHTGWETQYFGPGTRLLVL.

The chain is built from TRBV12-5 and TRBJ2-3; 9 bases are a match to TRBD2. The germline gives CDR1 LGHNT, CDR2 FRNRAP. The CDR3 has 15 amino acids. After removal of 4 bases from V and 6 bases from J, the junction contained 8 bases not matched to a gene. CDR3 region: CASGSSSGMVDTQYF. The DNA of the CDR3 is TGTGCTAGTGGTTCGTCTAGCGGGATGGTGGATACGCAGTATTTT.